This TCR beta chain was sequenced in a study of blood T cell repertoires in COVID-19. Study processing details: Amplification of reference gene primers was used by the study to estimate nucleated cell counts. TCRdb's copy holds only in-frame clones and misses some; the assay was immunoSEQ multiplex PCR. The V and J calls and clone size were taken over from that table, and D and trimming were inferred from the DNA. The sample contains roughly 250,000 clones, 70% to 85% of which appear only once. CDR3 length: 18 residues. The V gene lost 4 bases and the J gene lost 4 bases, with 25 bases spanning the gap. Germline V gene lookup returns CDR1 LGHDT and CDR2 YNNKEL (reference sequence).

The receptor comes from a human donor with COVID-19, enrolled during active disease. The donor label of this sample is uncertain. This chain uses TRBV3-1 (or the pseudogene TRBV3-2) with TRBJ1-1; D perhaps matches TRBD1 (5 bases). The sequenced material came from peripheral blood. CDR3 bases: TGTGCCAGCAGCCTATCAAGAGTTGGGGCCCCTAGTGGCACTGAAGCTTTCTTT. This gives the protein CASSLSRVGAPSGTEAFF.